This T cell receptor (beta chain) came from a study of blood T cell repertoires in COVID-19 (dated by TCRdb to 2018 to 2020). With regard to the full study: Collaborator samples came from the United States, Italy and Spain and covered acute and convalescent phases of COVID-19. Samples were obtained from the ongoing ImmuneRACE study (first 160 participants) and from 950 to 1,500 subjects provided by 6 global collaborators. A de-identified subject ID, COVID-19 status, age in years and sex were almost always included in the sample metadata. Deeply sampled blood TCRbeta repertoires from subjects exposed to, actively infected with, or recovered from COVID-19 were included in the dataset. The repertoires were released in a freely available public database meant as a resource for research on the immune response to SARS-CoV-2. The material from the prospective study consisted of cDNA or gDNA derived from T cells, B-cell-depleted T cells, or PBMCs. Where available, HLA class I and class II types were taken from metadata supplied by the sample provider and were not determined by assay-based typing.

The immunoSEQ Assay, a bias-controlled multiplex PCR, was used to amplify TCRbeta CDR3 regions from genomic DNA. As for the authors' bioinformatics: Within the assay, amplification of reference gene primers was used to estimate how many nucleated cells each sample contained. To quantify the absolute abundance of each unique TCRbeta CDR3 rearrangement, sequence reads were collapsed and filtered. For each sample, productive Simpson clonality was calculated as the square root of Simpson's diversity index across productive rearrangements. Drawn from immuneACCESS, this table holds only the in-frame rearrangements with V and J called that TCRdb kept. Clones are partly lost; checked studies trace under half to an unresolved V gene and leave the rest unexplained. From that table come the V and J calls and clone size; the DNA was used to work out D and trimming. This sample holds just under 350,000 clones; around 83% were observed only once. In total, the top ten clones hold around 3% of the sample.

The investigation overall reported the following: Clinical and demographic metadata were provided uncurated, with the amount varying by source and participant.

The CDR3 covers 16 residues, taking in both the cysteine and the phenylalanine. Only CDR3 DNA remains: 48 bases, in frame from the first base. Collaborating institutions collected whole blood in K2EDTA tubes following their own protocols. For TCRbeta analysis, collaborator samples were shipped as frozen whole blood, as isolated PBMCs, or as DNA extracted from either sample type. Notes on this clone: Its antigen is still unknown. Per-base quality was not reported, and no clone a single base away is much larger than it.

The source material was peripheral blood. The sequence joins TRBV21-1 to TRBJ1-3; TRBD1 reflects the table's D call only, with no check against the DNA. TRBV21-1 is a pseudogene locus. The TCR sequence derives from a man younger than 40 with active or convalescent COVID-19. The CDR3 region: CASSKAGHPSGNTIYF. The DNA reads TGTGCCAGCAGCAAAGCGGGACACCCCTCTGGAAACACCATATATTTT.